Presented here are 17 T cell receptor beta chains from one specimen sequenced in a study of cytomegalovirus exposure and HLA in healthy donors. Primers included in the PCR were 60 Vbeta and 13 Jbeta primers. The method was immunoSEQ multiplex PCR; TCRdb's version includes in-frame clones alone and lacks a portion of them. The sample records around 130,000 clones, nearly 90% being singletons. Sequencing was carried out using PBMCs. Receptor source: a woman between 40 and 50 years old in good health and CMV-seronegative.

This clone was counted between two and nine times. CDR3 in DNA: TGCGCCAGCAGCCAGGGACAGGGTCTTTTGGGGGAGACCCAGTACTTC. Its translation: CASSQGQGLLGETQYF. This rearrangement joins TRBV4-1 to TRBJ2-5; 9 bases line up with TRBD1. The CDR3 totals 16 residues. The V gene's germline CDR1 is MGHRA and CDR2 YSYEKL. The V segment lost 3 bases and the J segment 5 bases; nucleotides outside the gene matches: 10.

The rearrangement links TRBV19 to TRBJ1-1, with D maybe TRBD1 (5 bases). V was clipped by 1 base and J by 7 bases, with 10 bases between them. This CDR3 comprises 13 residues. Germline CDR1 and CDR2: LNHDA and SQIVND (reference sequence). As DNA, the CDR3 is TGTGCCAGTAGTATAGGTGGCGGGGGTGAAGCTTTCTTT. Translation gives CASSIGGGGEAFF.

The chain joins TRBV9 to TRBJ2-5; 10 bases match TRBD2. The germline V gene has CDR1 SGDLS and CDR2 YYNGEE. This CDR3 comprises 13 residues. V trimming: 4 bases; J trimming: 5 bases; junction bases outside the gene matches: 2. DNA for the CDR3: TGTGCCAGCAGCCTGGGACTAGCGGAGACCCAGTACTTC. This gives the protein CASSLGLAETQYF.

CDR3 sequence reads: CATRLSTGALSAFF. CDR3 in DNA: TGTGCCACCCGGTTAAGTACAGGGGCCCTGTCAGCTTTCTTT. The chain carries TRBV10-3 and TRBJ1-1, with 7 bases identical to TRBD1. CDR1 ENHRY and CDR2 SYGVKD come from the germline V gene. The ends lost 10 bases at V and 10 bases at J; junction bases unmatched: 18. The CDR3 is made up of 14 amino acids.

This chain uses TRBV25-1 with TRBJ1-2, with D possibly being TRBD1 (5 bases). Per the germline V gene, CDR1 is MGHDK and CDR2 is SYGVNS. CDR3 length: 14 amino acids. V was cut by 2 bases and J by 2 bases, with 9 bases left in between. The CDR3 loop is CASSEQGRNYGYTF. The DNA of the CDR3 is TGTGCCAGCAGTGAACAGGGCAGGAACTATGGCTACACCTTC.

The V gene is TRBV20-1, the J gene TRBJ2-5; the D is unclear. The CDR3 is 10 amino acids. V was trimmed by 7 bases and J by 5 bases, leaving 8 bases between them. Per the germline V gene, CDR1 is DFQATT and CDR2 is SNEGSKA (reference sequence). CDR3 DNA: TGCAGTGATAGTGGCGAGACCCAGTACTTC. Its translation is CSDSGETQYF.

The gene calls are TRBV7-6 and TRBJ2-3; 9 nucleotides align to TRBD2. Germline trimming cut 1 base from V and 5 bases from J; bases unmatched to any gene: 13. CDR1 is SGHVS, CDR2 FNYEAQ, per germline. The CDR3 extends over 18 amino acids. For the CDR3, the DNA is TGTGCCAGCAGCTTAGTCCCTCCTAGCGGGACCACCCAAGATACGCAGTATTTT. Translation gives CASSLVPPSGTTQDTQYF.

Concerning this clone itself: The junction departs from germline at one end; a sequencing error may be responsible. This chain joins TRBV7-9 and TRBJ2-3; a weak D match, TRBD2 (6 bases). CDR3 length equals 15 residues. In germline, CDR1 is SEHNR, CDR2 FQNEAQ (reference sequence). In nucleotides, the CDR3 is TGTTCCAGCAGCTTACACCGGGAGCCAGCAGATACGCAGTATTTT. This encodes CSSSLHREPADTQYF.

The genes are TRBV7-9 and TRBJ2-3; 7 bases match TRBD2. From germline, CDR1 is SEHNR and CDR2 FQNEAQ (reference sequence). This CDR3 has 14 amino acids. The junction had 10 bases not matched to a gene; V was cut back by 5 bases and J by 8 bases. As DNA, the CDR3 is TGTGCCAGCAGCCTCAATGGCGGGACTATTACGCAGTATTTT. Protein: CASSLNGGTITQYF.

The chain combines TRBV19 with TRBJ2-3; 7 nucleotides agree with TRBD1. J gave up 0 bases and V 4 bases, and 7 bases lay outside the gene matches. The CDR3 runs 16 residues. The germline V gene has CDR1 LNHDA and CDR2 SQIVND (reference sequence). In DNA, the CDR3 is TGTGCCAGTAGTACCGTCACAGGGGCGAGCACAGATACGCAGTATTTT. Encoded protein: CASSTVTGASTDTQYF. Complete variable domain (other parts from reference TRBV19 and TRBJ2-3): DGGITQSPKYLFRKEGQNVTLSCEQNLNHDAMYWYRQDPGQGLRLIYYSQIVNDFQKGDIAEGYSVSREKKESFPLTVTSAQKNPTAFYLCASSTVTGASTDTQYFGPGTRLTVL.

V usage is TRBV4-1 and J usage is TRBJ2-1; 9 bases agree with TRBD2. The CDR3 is 16 amino acids. Germline trimming cut 0 bases from V and 10 bases from J; bases unmatched to any gene: 10. Germline assignment: CDR1 MGHRA and CDR2 YSYEKL. The CDR3 sequence is CASSQDVTSGVGEQFF. CDR3 nucleotides: TGCGCCAGCAGCCAAGACGTGACTAGCGGTGTCGGGGAGCAGTTCTTC.

The chain employs TRBV19 and TRBJ1-1; a possible D gene is TRBD1 (5 bases). Germline V gene lookup returns CDR1 LNHDA and CDR2 SQIVND (reference sequence). V dropped 7 bases and J dropped 12 bases, with 18 bases sitting between them. The CDR3 extends over 12 amino acids. This CDR3 is CASIPGTGKPFF. As DNA, the CDR3 is TGTGCCAGTATCCCCGGTACAGGAAAGCCTTTCTTT.

The V gene is TRBV4-3, the J gene TRBJ2-3, with TRBD2 matching 8 bases. There are 16 residues in the CDR3. After removal of 0 bases from V and 6 bases from J, the junction contained 8 bases not matched to a gene. Germline CDR1 LGHNA, CDR2 YSLEER. The CDR3 spells CASSQELTTSADTQYF. CDR3 DNA: TGCGCCAGCAGCCAAGAACTAACGACTAGCGCCGATACGCAGTATTTT.

Regarding this clone: Other nucleotide sequences from this sample produce the same CDR3. The gene calls are TRBV9 and TRBJ1-5; possibly TRBD1 for D (6 bases). This CDR3 has 14 residues. Trimming removed 2 bases at V and 4 bases at J, with 10 bases between. Germline V gene sequence: CDR1 SGDLS, CDR2 YYNGEE. CDR3 nucleotide sequence: TGTGCCAGCAGCGTTGACCAGGGGAATCAGCCCCAGCATTTT. Amino acids: CASSVDQGNQPQHF.

The table lists this clone with a count of one. This chain links TRBV10-3 with TRBJ2-7; D may be TRBD2 (5 bases). The CDR3 length is 13 residues. With 5 bases removed from V and 7 bases from J, the gap between germline ends came to 15 bases. In germline, CDR1 is ENHRY, CDR2 SYGVKD. DNA of the CDR3: TGTGCCATCAGTTGGACTGGCTCTGGAGAGCAGTACTTC. Its translation: CAISWTGSGEQYF.

The J gene is TRBJ2-4, the V gene TRBV28; 10 bases align to TRBD1. Germline values: CDR1 MDHEN, CDR2 SYDVKM. This CDR3 contains 15 residues. Trimming removed 4 bases from V and 12 bases from J; junction bases left unmatched: 12. This CDR3 is CASSSNGQGGISQYF. As DNA, the CDR3 is TGTGCCAGCAGTTCTAACGGACAGGGGGGAATCAGTCAGTACTTC.

The V call is TRBV5-4, the J call TRBJ2-1, with TRBD2 matching over 11 bases. The CDR3 runs to 14 residues. Germline V gene lookup returns CDR1 SGHNT and CDR2 YYREEE (reference sequence). V trimming: 5 bases; J trimming: 4 bases; junction bases outside the gene matches: 2. CDR3 sequence: CASSASGRYNEQFF. In DNA, the CDR3 is TGTGCCAGCAGTGCTAGCGGGAGGTACAATGAGCAGTTCTTC.